The T cell receptor beta chain under discussion was sequenced for a study of regulatory T cells in long-lasting Graves disease. Study conclusions and caveats: Persistent disease preferred TRBV28, TRBJ1-2 and TRBJ2-5. Peripheral blood was the sole material, not thyroid tissue. Public clonotype sharing was higher in persistent than newly diagnosed patients.

This CDR3 has 16 residues. V lost 4 bases and J 7 bases, leaving 18 bases between the germline ends. Germline values: CDR1 KGHDR, CDR2 SFDVKD. In regard to this clonotype: Its antigen is unknown.

Researchers made TCR beta libraries by using iRepertoire HTBI primers and running Arm-PCR on CDR3 regions. TCRdb reanalysed the multiplex PCR reads using MiXCR and keeps one entry per CDR3 protein. The profile shows a few hundred thousand distinct CDR3 sequences, about a quarter of them singletons. The sample's time point: persistent/refractory GD, antithyroid drugs over 5 years with positive TRAb. From RNA extracted from PBMCs, the TCR library was made. The peripheral blood volume drawn was roughly 8.7 milliliters, and it was collected into EDTA tubes. The chain has TRBV24-1 and TRBJ2-2; possibly TRBD1 for D (5 bases). The TCR originated in a female donor with Graves disease. The source was peripheral blood mononuclear cells (PBMCs), collected when the disease was refractory, from a patient treated with antithyroid drugs. The CDR3 bases are TGTGCCACCAGTGACTCCCAATTGACAGTCCTCGGGGAGCTGTTTTTT. This translates into CATSDSQLTVLGELFF.